The clone carrying this T cell receptor beta chain has a handful of counts. Based on CD45RO/CCR7/CD25/CD127/CD95/CD27, CD4+ regulatory, stem cell-like memory, naive and central memory cells were sorted. These data belong to a study of beta chain features in type 1 diabetes. In germline, CDR1 is SQVTM, CDR2 ANQGSEA. This CDR3 is 14 amino acids long. The junction had 8 bases not matched to a gene; V was cut back by 6 bases and J by 4 bases. The sequenced template was cDNA made from the entire isolated RNA. Profiling relied on immunoSEQ multiplex PCR, and the TCRdb table lists in-frame clones only, not all of them. The profile shows about 140,000 clones, about a tenth of them singletons.

The receptor was isolated from a middle-aged woman in good health. The V gene is TRBV29-1, the J gene TRBJ2-1; 8 positions match TRBD1. Source material: central memory CD4+ T cells from blood. The CDR3 DNA follows: TGCAGCGTCGTCGACAGGGGAGATTACAATGAGCAGTTCTTC. Translating it yields CSVVDRGDYNEQFF.